A selection of T cell receptor beta chains follows, all from one sample in a study of T cells in Graves' hyperthyroidism and ophthalmopathy. TCRdb fed the multiplex PCR reads into MiXCR, producing one record per CDR3 protein. The table records some 460,000 distinct CDR3 sequences, around 16% of them present only once. Sequenced sample: blood. Receptors were obtained from a woman between 18 and 29 years old with Graves' hyperthyroidism. The CDR3 runs from the conserved cysteine through the conserved F or W. A D gene is named only where the DNA matches it firmly. Clone size is not always given. Where it is, it says once, few, many or a class for expanded clones.

j_call: TRBJ2-5; clone_size: many; d_call: TRBD1; v_call: TRBV12-3/TRBV12-4; cdr3_nt: TGTGCCAGCAGTTTTTCTTCCCTACTGACAGGGGTGGGAGAGACCCAGTACTTC; cdr3_aa: CASSFSSLLTGVGETQYF
j_call: TRBJ2-5; clone_size: many; d_call: NA; v_call: TRBV29-1; cdr3_nt: TGCAGCGTTGCGGCAGGGGATAAGAGAGAGACCCAGTACTTC; cdr3_aa: CSVAAGDKRETQYF
j_call: TRBJ2-5; clone_size: NA; d_call: TRBD2; v_call: TRBV6-2/TRBV6-3; cdr3_nt: TGTGCCAGCAGTGGTTTAGCGGGGGCGGGGGGGACCCAGTACTTC; cdr3_aa: CASSGLAGAGGTQYF
j_call: TRBJ2-7; clone_size: NA; d_call: TRBD1; v_call: TRBV19; cdr3_nt: TGTGCCAGTAGTACCCAGGGGGTTCGAGCGTACGAGCAGTACTTC; cdr3_aa: CASSTQGVRAYEQYF
j_call: TRBJ2-5; clone_size: many; d_call: TRBD2; v_call: TRBV7-2; cdr3_nt: TGTGCCAGCAGCTTAGGCCGGGAGGGAGAGACCCAGTACTTC; cdr3_aa: CASSLGREGETQYF
j_call: TRBJ1-4; clone_size: NA; d_call: TRBD1; v_call: TRBV19; cdr3_nt: TGTGCCAGTAGTTTTAAAGACAGGGCAGGCGAAAAACTGTTTTTT; cdr3_aa: CASSFKDRAGEKLFF
j_call: TRBJ1-2; clone_size: NA; d_call: NA; v_call: TRBV20-1; cdr3_nt: TGCAGTGCTAGGAGGCAGCTGAACTATGGCTACACCTTC; cdr3_aa: CSARRQLNYGYTF
j_call: TRBJ1-6; clone_size: few; d_call: NA; v_call: TRBV5-4; cdr3_nt: TGTGCCAGCAGCTTGGACAGGCGGAATTCACCCCTCCACTTT; cdr3_aa: CASSLDRRNSPLHF
j_call: TRBJ1-6; clone_size: many; d_call: NA; v_call: TRBV11-2; cdr3_nt: TGTGCCAGCAGCTTAGGCCGGAACTCTAATTCACCCCTCCACTTT; cdr3_aa: CASSLGRNSNSPLHF
j_call: TRBJ1-2; clone_size: many; d_call: NA; v_call: TRBV12-3/TRBV12-4; cdr3_nt: TGTGCCAGCAGTTACACAGGGCTTGTCGGCTACACCTTC; cdr3_aa: CASSYTGLVGYTF
j_call: TRBJ2-1; clone_size: NA; d_call: TRBD2; v_call: TRBV9; cdr3_nt: TGTGCCAGCAGCTCCCGACTAGCGGGAGACGGAAATGAGCAGTTCTTC; cdr3_aa: CASSSRLAGDGNEQFF
j_call: TRBJ1-2; clone_size: many; d_call: NA; v_call: TRBV20-1; cdr3_nt: TGCAGTGCTAGAGCCTACAGACGACTTAACTATGGCTACACCTTC; cdr3_aa: CSARAYRRLNYGYTF
j_call: TRBJ2-3; clone_size: many; d_call: NA; v_call: TRBV19; cdr3_nt: TGTGCCAGCCGCCCAGGCGGGATGCGGGGAGATACGCAGTATTTT; cdr3_aa: CASRPGGMRGDTQYF
j_call: TRBJ2-2; clone_size: NA; d_call: NA; v_call: TRBV6-2/TRBV6-3; cdr3_nt: TGTGCCAGCAGTTACTCGATGAGCACCTCCGGAGACACCGGGGAGCCGTTTTTT; cdr3_aa: CASSYSMSTSGDTGEPFF
j_call: TRBJ2-7; clone_size: NA; d_call: TRBD2; v_call: TRBV7-2; cdr3_nt: TGTGCCAGCAGCTCTGAATTAGGACTAGCGGGAGTCGACGAGCAGTACTTC; cdr3_aa: CASSSELGLAGVDEQYF
j_call: TRBJ1-2; clone_size: many; d_call: NA; v_call: TRBV6-5; cdr3_nt: TGTGCCAGCAGTTACTCGCGATCCGGGGATGGCTACACCTTC; cdr3_aa: CASSYSRSGDGYTF
j_call: TRBJ1-6; clone_size: many; d_call: TRBD1; v_call: TRBV7-8; cdr3_nt: TGTGCCAGCAGCTTAGAATTTACGGCAGGGGGCGAGAGTTCACCCCTCCACTTT; cdr3_aa: CASSLEFTAGGESSPLHF
j_call: TRBJ1-5; clone_size: NA; d_call: NA; v_call: TRBV2; cdr3_nt: TGTGCCAGCAGTGACCAGGTTAGCAGTCAGCCCCAGCATTTT; cdr3_aa: CASSDQVSSQPQHF
j_call: TRBJ2-3; clone_size: NA; d_call: TRBD1; v_call: TRBV5-4; cdr3_nt: TGTGCCGGCAGCCAACAGGGGATCCTCACAGATACGCAGTATTTT; cdr3_aa: CAGSQQGILTDTQYF
j_call: TRBJ2-3; clone_size: few; d_call: TRBD2; v_call: TRBV11-3; cdr3_nt: TGTGCCAGCAGCTTAGCCAGCGGGAGGAGCACAGATACGCAGTATTTT; cdr3_aa: CASSLASGRSTDTQYF
j_call: TRBJ1-1; clone_size: many; d_call: NA; v_call: TRBV9; cdr3_nt: TGTGCCAGCAGCGTAGAGGGCGTCATGAACACTGAAGCTTTCTTT; cdr3_aa: CASSVEGVMNTEAFF
j_call: TRBJ2-7; clone_size: NA; d_call: TRBD2; v_call: TRBV7-7; cdr3_nt: TGTGCTAGCAGCCCCGGGACTAACCCCTACGAGCAGTACTTC; cdr3_aa: CASSPGTNPYEQYF
j_call: TRBJ2-7; clone_size: many; d_call: NA; v_call: TRBV5-5; cdr3_nt: TGTGCCAGCAGCTTGGAGGGTCGCACAGGCCGTTACGAGCAGTACTTC; cdr3_aa: CASSLEGRTGRYEQYF
j_call: TRBJ2-3; clone_size: few; d_call: NA; v_call: TRBV7-9; cdr3_nt: TGTGCCAGCAGCTTAGGGCAGTTTGATACGCAGTATTTT; cdr3_aa: CASSLGQFDTQYF
j_call: TRBJ1-1; clone_size: NA; d_call: NA; v_call: TRBV4-1; cdr3_nt: TGCGCCAGCAGCCAAGGGGGGGGCAGGAACACTGAAGCTTTCTTT; cdr3_aa: CASSQGGGRNTEAFF
j_call: TRBJ2-2; clone_size: few; d_call: NA; v_call: TRBV29-1; cdr3_nt: TGCAGCGTGGGGGGGGCGGGACTCCACACCGGGGAGCTGTTTTTT; cdr3_aa: CSVGGAGLHTGELFF
j_call: TRBJ1-5; clone_size: many; d_call: NA; v_call: TRBV28; cdr3_nt: TGTGCCAGCAGTTCTTATGTGATACAGGGAGATAATCAGCCCCAGCATTTT; cdr3_aa: CASSSYVIQGDNQPQHF
j_call: TRBJ1-5; clone_size: many; d_call: TRBD1; v_call: TRBV28; cdr3_nt: TGTGCCAGCTATGGACAGGGCTCCAATCAGCCCCAGCATTTT; cdr3_aa: CASYGQGSNQPQHF
j_call: TRBJ2-7; clone_size: many; d_call: NA; v_call: TRBV5-4; cdr3_nt: TGTGCCAGCGCCTCCACGGGACGCCCCTACGAGCAGTACTTC; cdr3_aa: CASASTGRPYEQYF
j_call: TRBJ2-5; clone_size: many; d_call: NA; v_call: TRBV20-1; cdr3_nt: TGCAGTGCTAGTTCTGGACAGACAGGAGACCAAGAGACCCAGTACTTC; cdr3_aa: CSASSGQTGDQETQYF
j_call: TRBJ2-3; clone_size: many; d_call: NA; v_call: TRBV5-1; cdr3_nt: TGCGCCAGCAGCCTGAGGAGGGGAGGCACAGATACGCAGTATTTT; cdr3_aa: CASSLRRGGTDTQYF
j_call: TRBJ2-7; clone_size: NA; d_call: TRBD1; v_call: TRBV4-1; cdr3_nt: TGCGCCAGCAGGGAACGACAGGGGGCGGATGAGCAGTACTTC; cdr3_aa: CASRERQGADEQYF